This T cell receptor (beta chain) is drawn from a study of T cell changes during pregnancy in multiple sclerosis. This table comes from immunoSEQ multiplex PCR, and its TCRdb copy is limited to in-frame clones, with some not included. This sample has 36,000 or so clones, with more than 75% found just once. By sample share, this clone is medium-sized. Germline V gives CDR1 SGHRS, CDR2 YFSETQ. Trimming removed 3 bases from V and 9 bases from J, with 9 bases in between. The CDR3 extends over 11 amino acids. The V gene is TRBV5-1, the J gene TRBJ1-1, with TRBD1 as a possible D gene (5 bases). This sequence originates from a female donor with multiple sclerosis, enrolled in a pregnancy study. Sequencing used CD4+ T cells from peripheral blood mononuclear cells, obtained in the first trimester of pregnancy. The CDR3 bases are TGCGCCAGCAGCTCAACAGGTAAAGCTTTCTTT. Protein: CASSSTGKAFF.